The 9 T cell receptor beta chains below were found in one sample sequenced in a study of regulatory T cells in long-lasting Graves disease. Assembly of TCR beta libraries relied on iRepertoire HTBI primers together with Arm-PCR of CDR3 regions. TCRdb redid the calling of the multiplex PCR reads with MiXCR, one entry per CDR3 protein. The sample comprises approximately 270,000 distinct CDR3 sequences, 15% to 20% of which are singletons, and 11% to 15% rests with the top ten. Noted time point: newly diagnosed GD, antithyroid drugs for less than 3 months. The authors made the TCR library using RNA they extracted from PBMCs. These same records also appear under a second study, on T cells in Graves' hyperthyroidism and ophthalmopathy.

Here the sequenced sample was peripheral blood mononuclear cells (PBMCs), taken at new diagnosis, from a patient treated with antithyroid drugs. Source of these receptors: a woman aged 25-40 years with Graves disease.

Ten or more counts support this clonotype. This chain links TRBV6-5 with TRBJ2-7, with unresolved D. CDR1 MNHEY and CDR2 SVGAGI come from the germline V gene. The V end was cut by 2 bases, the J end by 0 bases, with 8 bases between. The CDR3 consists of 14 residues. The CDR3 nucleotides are TGTGCCAGCAGTTACGAGCCGAGCTCCTACGAGCAGTACTTC. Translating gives CASSYEPSSYEQYF.

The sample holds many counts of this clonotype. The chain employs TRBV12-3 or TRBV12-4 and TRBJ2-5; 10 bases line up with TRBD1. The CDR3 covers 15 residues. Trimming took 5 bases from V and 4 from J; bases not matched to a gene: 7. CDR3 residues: CASSPGTGVGETQYF. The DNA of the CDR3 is TGTGCCAGCAGTCCCGGGACAGGGGTCGGAGAGACCCAGTACTTC.

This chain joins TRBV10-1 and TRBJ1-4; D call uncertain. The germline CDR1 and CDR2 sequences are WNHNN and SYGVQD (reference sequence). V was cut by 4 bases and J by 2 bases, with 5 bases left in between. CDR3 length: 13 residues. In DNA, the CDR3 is TGCGCCAGCAGTGCCGGGACTAATGAAAAACTGTTTTTT. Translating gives CASSAGTNEKLFF.

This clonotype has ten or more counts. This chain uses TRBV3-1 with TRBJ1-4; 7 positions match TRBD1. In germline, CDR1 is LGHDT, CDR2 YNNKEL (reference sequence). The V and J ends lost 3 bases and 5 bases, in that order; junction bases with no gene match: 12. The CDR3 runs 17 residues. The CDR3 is CASSHPPRGSGNEKLFF. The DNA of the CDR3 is TGTGCCAGCAGCCACCCCCCCAGGGGGTCTGGGAATGAAAAACTGTTTTTT. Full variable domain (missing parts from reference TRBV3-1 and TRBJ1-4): DTAVSQTPKYLVTQMGNDKSIKCEQNLGHDTMYWYKQDSKKFLKIMFSYNNKELIINETVPNRFSPKSPDKAHLNLHINSLELGDSAVYFCASSHPPRGSGNEKLFFGSGTQLSVL.

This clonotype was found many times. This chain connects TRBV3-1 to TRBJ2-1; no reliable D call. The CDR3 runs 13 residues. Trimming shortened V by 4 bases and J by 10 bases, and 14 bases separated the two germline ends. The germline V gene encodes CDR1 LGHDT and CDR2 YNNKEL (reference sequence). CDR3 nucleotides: TGTGCCAGCAGCCCTACAGCCCTGTGGGAGCAGTTCTTC. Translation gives CASSPTALWEQFF.

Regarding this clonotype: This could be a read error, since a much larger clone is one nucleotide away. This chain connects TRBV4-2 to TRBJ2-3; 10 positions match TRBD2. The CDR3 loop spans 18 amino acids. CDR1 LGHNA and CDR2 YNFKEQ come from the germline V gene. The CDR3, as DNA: TGTGCCAGCAGCCAAGATGGGAAGCGGGGGGGTATAACAGATGCGCAGTATTTT. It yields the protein CASSQDGKRGGITDAQYF.

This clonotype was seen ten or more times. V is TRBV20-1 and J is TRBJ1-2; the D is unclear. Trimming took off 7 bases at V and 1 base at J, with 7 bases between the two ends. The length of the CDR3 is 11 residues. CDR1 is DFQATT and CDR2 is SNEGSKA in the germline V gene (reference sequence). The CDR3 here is CSVYSNYGYTF. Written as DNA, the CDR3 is TGCAGTGTTTACAGTAACTATGGCTACACCTTC.

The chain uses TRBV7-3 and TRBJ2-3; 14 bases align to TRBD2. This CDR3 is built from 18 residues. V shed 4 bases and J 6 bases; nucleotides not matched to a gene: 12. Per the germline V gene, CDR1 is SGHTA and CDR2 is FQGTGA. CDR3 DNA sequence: TGTGCCAGCAGCTCAACCCGACTAGCGGGAGGGCCGGGGGATACGCAGTATTTT. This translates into CASSSTRLAGGPGDTQYF.

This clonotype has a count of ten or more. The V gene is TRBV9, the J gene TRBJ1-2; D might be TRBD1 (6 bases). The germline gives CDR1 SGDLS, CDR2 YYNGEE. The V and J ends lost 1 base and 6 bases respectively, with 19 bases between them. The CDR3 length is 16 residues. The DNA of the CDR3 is TGTGCCAGCAGCGTATCCTCAGGGGAAGTTCGTCATGGCTACACCTTC. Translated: CASSVSSGEVRHGYTF.